A selection of T cell receptor beta chains follows, all from one sample in a study of blood T cell repertoires in COVID-19. Method: immunoSEQ multiplex PCR; TCRdb's copy keeps in-frame clones and lacks some. The sample records 60,000 to 75,000 clones, about 86% being singletons. Sequenced sample: peripheral blood. Receptor source: a man between 65 and 85 years old with active COVID-19. The CDR3 runs from the conserved cysteine through the conserved F or W. D genes are given only for firm matches. The size field is filled for only some rows; it gives once, few, many or a size class.

>TRBV5-6|NA|TRBJ2-3|NA
CASSLTDTQYF
TGTGCCAGCAGCCTCACAGATACGCAGTATTTT
>TRBV20-1|TRBD1|TRBJ1-1|NA
CSASRDRAPLGAFF
TGCAGTGCTAGTAGGGACAGGGCCCCGTTGGGAGCTTTCTTT
>TRBV30|TRBD2|TRBJ2-7|NA
CAILPGGLAGREQYF
TGTGCCATACTCCCTGGGGGGCTAGCGGGCCGCGAGCAGTACTTC
>TRBV4-1|TRBD1|TRBJ2-5|NA
CASSHPGQWETQYF
TGCGCCAGCAGCCACCCGGGACAGTGGGAGACCCAGTACTTC
>TRBV30|NA|TRBJ1-2|NA
CAWSVYRGGRGYTF
TGTGCCTGGAGTGTATACCGGGGAGGAAGGGGCTACACCTTC
>TRBV15|NA|TRBJ2-1|NA
CATSRDGQYNEQFF
TGTGCCACCAGCAGAGATGGGCAGTACAATGAGCAGTTCTTC
>TRBV9|TRBD2|TRBJ2-1|NA
CASSVSGTSTQEQFF
TGTGCCAGCAGCGTTTCCGGGACTAGCACCCAGGAGCAGTTCTTC
>TRBV5-1|TRBD1|TRBJ2-3|NA
CASSQQTGTGTDTQYF
TGCGCCAGCAGCCAACAGACAGGGACGGGCACAGATACGCAGTATTTT
>TRBV10-3|TRBD2|TRBJ2-2|NA
CATGLAENTGELFF
TGTGCCACCGGACTAGCGGAAAACACCGGGGAGCTGTTTTTT
>TRBV7-6|TRBD2|TRBJ2-1|NA
CASSFPRERGANSEQFF
TGTGCCAGCAGCTTCCCCAGGGAGCGGGGGGCTAACTCTGAGCAGTTCTTC
>TRBV6-2/TRBV6-3|TRBD2|TRBJ2-1|NA
CASSSGTKQFF
TGTGCCAGCAGTTCCGGGACTAAGCAGTTCTTC
>TRBV6-5|TRBD1|TRBJ1-3|NA
CASSYRQGGSGNTIYF
TGTGCCAGCAGTTACCGACAGGGAGGATCTGGAAACACCATATATTTT
>TRBV10-3|TRBD2|TRBJ2-5|once
CAIMAGVAETQYF
TGTGCCATCATGGCGGGAGTGGCTGAGACCCAGTACTTC
>TRBV14|NA|TRBJ2-3|NA
CASSLQGRGTDTQYF
TGTGCCAGCAGCCTACAGGGAAGGGGCACAGATACGCAGTATTTT
>TRBV7-2|TRBD2|TRBJ2-7|NA
CASSSRTSGPEEQYF
TGTGCCAGCAGCTCCCGGACTAGCGGGCCCGAGGAGCAGTACTTC
>TRBV5-1|TRBD2|TRBJ2-7|NA
CASSLGTSGLYEQYF
TGCGCCAGCAGCTTGGGGACTAGCGGGTTGTACGAGCAGTACTTC
>TRBV6-6|NA|TRBJ1-2|NA
CASSRYQPRGRGADSYTF
TGTGCCAGCAGTCGCTACCAACCCCGAGGGCGGGGGGCGGATAGCTACACCTTC
>TRBV10-3|NA|TRBJ2-1|NA
CAIRMGLQNNEQFF
TGTGCCATCAGAATGGGACTCCAAAACAATGAGCAGTTCTTC
>TRBV6-2/TRBV6-3|NA|TRBJ2-1|NA
CASSPVTGNEQFF
TGTGCCAGCAGTCCCGTCACAGGGAATGAGCAGTTCTTC
>TRBV30|TRBD1|TRBJ2-6|NA
CAWRGQGASGANVLTF
TGTGCCTGGAGGGGACAGGGGGCCTCTGGGGCCAACGTCCTGACTTTC
>TRBV3-1/TRBV3-2|NA|TRBJ2-4|NA
CASSQDQSRRDIQYF
TGTGCCAGCAGCCAAGATCAATCCCGGAGAGACATTCAGTACTTC
>TRBV7-8|TRBD1|TRBJ2-2|NA
CASSPRTGDNTGELFF
TGTGCCAGCAGCCCCCGGACAGGGGACAACACCGGGGAGCTGTTTTTT
>TRBV19|NA|TRBJ1-5|NA
CASSIPTAVNQPQHF
TGTGCCAGTAGTATCCCGACAGCAGTCAATCAGCCCCAGCATTTT
>TRBV6-4|NA|TRBJ2-2|NA
CASSEDYLTGELFF
TGTGCCAGCAGTGAAGACTACCTCACCGGGGAGCTGTTTTTT
>TRBV9|NA|TRBJ2-7|NA
CASSPQAGGTYEQYF
TGTGCCAGCAGCCCCCAGGCGGGTGGGACCTACGAGCAGTACTTC
>TRBV5-1|NA|TRBJ1-4|NA
CASSKDSPNEKLFF
TGCGCCAGCAGCAAGGACAGCCCTAATGAAAAACTGTTTTTT